The sequence of this T cell receptor (beta chain) was determined in a study of regulatory T cells in long-lasting Graves disease (dated by TCRdb to the early 2020s). At the level of the whole study: In the newly diagnosed Graves' disease group, patients had been taking antithyroid drugs for less than 3 months. This study used TCR sequencing and RNA sequencing of peripheral blood to compare persistent Graves' disease patients against newly diagnosed Graves' disease patients. The study was registered as a clinical trial and conducted in China. A total of around 35 samples underwent TCR sequencing: around 13 from persistent and roughly 20 from newly diagnosed Graves' disease patients. Overall study results and their limits: Preferential use of TRBV28, TRBJ1-2 and TRBJ2-5 was observed in persistent disease, whereas TRBV20-1 and TRBJ2-1 were favored in newly diagnosed disease. The authors noted that the small sample size was a limitation that may lower accuracy. Compared with newly diagnosed patients, persistent Graves' disease patients had lower TCR Shannon entropy and fewer highly expanded clones, which suggests clonal expansion. Only the TCR beta chain was sequenced and analyzed. Persistent patients shared more public clonotypes among themselves (around 2,500) than newly diagnosed patients did (about 970). Because the primary lesion, thyroid tissue, could not be accessed, the study looked at peripheral blood alone.

This clonotype has ten or more counts. This clone's antigen is unknown. No much larger clonotype is one base removed from it; base qualities were not supplied. The time point label, as the study defines it: newly diagnosed GD, antithyroid drugs for less than 3 months. RNA was extracted from PBMCs in TRIzol for both TCR sequencing and RNA sequencing. The diagnosis of Graves' disease followed American Thyroid Association guidelines. The patients came from an endocrinology department in Xi'an, China. Each patient gave around 9.2 milliliters of peripheral blood, collected in an EDTA anticoagulant tube. Ficoll Paque Plus density gradient separation was used to isolate PBMCs, and no further T cell sorting was performed. An Agilent 2100 Bioanalyzer and agarose gel were used to assess RNA quality, and a NanoDrop 2000 was used to measure RNA concentration. The library was prepared using multiplex PCR. Sequencing was performed on an Illumina HiSeq 4000. iRepertoire HTBI primers and Arm-PCR amplification of CDR3 regions were used to construct TCR beta libraries. Before sequencing, the PCR products went through gel purification. For the original study's pipeline: Gene usage analysis of CDR3 amino acid clonotypes used the 55 to 80 TRBV and 14 to 15 TRBJ segments found across samples. Filtered high-quality paired reads were merged into contigs using COPE and FqMerger. BLAST was used to align contigs to IMGT TRBV, TRBD and TRBJ reference genes, and CDR3 was defined according to IMGT. Highly expanded clones were defined as clonotypes with a frequency above 0.1%. Shannon entropy served as the measure of repertoire diversity, while the Gini coefficient captured V-J evenness. Public clonotypes were defined as clonotypes shared by more than one individual. TCRdb took the public reads, trimmed them with fastp at Q25, ran MiXCR for clone calling and kept in-frame beta chains. Records with the same CDR3 protein are collapsed into one entry carrying the most frequent genes and DNA. The V and J calls and clone size come from TCRdb's table, not from the authors' own analysis. The sample records about 400,000 distinct CDR3 sequences, 15% of which are singletons. Clones ranked in the top ten supply about 8.2% of the sample.

From the cysteine through the phenylalanine, the CDR3 covers 16 amino acids. The sequence is cut down to CDR3 DNA, 48 bases in frame from base 1. V trim: 5 bases; J trim: 4 bases; unmatched bases: 6. Reading the germline V gene (reference sequence) gives CDR1 MNHEY and CDR2 SMNVEV. These data were likewise used in another study, on T cells in Graves' hyperthyroidism and ophthalmopathy. The second publication reports: Stable Graves' hyperthyroidism was defined as no progression to ophthalmopathy during 18 months of follow-up. Hyperthyroidism patients were newly diagnosed, with disease duration under 2 months, and aged 18 to 65 years. The study excluded patients with uncontrolled infections, other autoimmune diseases, pregnancy or lactation. Clinical symptoms, serum thyroxine and TRAb, thyroid ultrasound, and orbital computed tomography formed the basis for the diagnoses. A first-round RT-PCR of the TCR CDR3 used the HTBI primer set with the Qiagen OneStep RT-PCR kit. Most expanded thyroid clonotypes (frequency above 0.001) were also found in blood, which suggests that blood repertoires may mirror thyroid immune responses. In cross-validation, a model built on a 13 V-J signature told ophthalmopathy apart from stable hyperthyroidism with under 90% sensitivity and approximately 84% specificity, and in testing the same model reached 80%/75%. In validation, the model predicted progression to ophthalmopathy a median of about 6.5 months before onset, with approximately 71% sensitivity and 72.22% specificity. A discovery cohort of roughly 100 patients, roughly 40 with Graves' ophthalmopathy and 55 to 60 with stable Graves' hyperthyroidism, was used to find distinguishing TCR V-J signatures. Prospective prediction of ophthalmopathy was tested in an independent validation cohort consisting of 18 hyperthyroidism patients and 17 patients who later progressed to ophthalmopathy. For training and testing, the 80 to 100 patients in the discovery cohort were randomly divided in a 7:3 ratio. In roughly six Graves' hyperthyroidism patients, the study also compared T-cell repertoires from thyroid tissue with T-cell repertoires from blood. After sampling, hyperthyroidism patients received methimazole starting at 30 mg daily, and ophthalmopathy patients received high-dose intravenous methylprednisolone. The libraries were constructed in a second round of multiplex PCR and then size-selected and purified. Sequencing of the libraries was done on an Illumina HiSeq2000 using paired-end 100 bp reads. SOAPnuke was used to process the raw data, removing reads that contained adapters or uncalled bases, had a mean Phred below 15, or lacked an exact match to the constant primer or identifier. High-quality paired reads were merged with COPE v1.2.5, and unique nucleotide sequences were defined as clonotypes. MiTCR v1.1 was used to align the clonotypes against IMGT TRBV, TRBD and TRBJ reference segments. The analysis was restricted to V-J combinations with a frequency above 0.0001, which together covered 99.2% of the repertoires. A TCS score was defined as the ratio of F50 (clonal expansion) to E x V (chaos), with BLOSUM62-based TCRdist applied between CDR3 peptides within each V-J. Welch's t-statistics and random forest reduced around 510 V-J features to 10 to 15, which were used in a naive Bayes classifier (R e1071). No statistical method was used to fix the sample size in advance, and group allocation was not hidden from the investigators. According to the paper, TCR Vbeta CDR3 sequencing was carried out on approximately 140 peripheral blood samples, which came from over 40 ophthalmopathy, about 75 hyperthyroidism and roughly 17 progressor patients.

This clonotype originated in a woman aged 40 to 50 with Graves disease. Donor details come from another sample of the same person, matched by shared clones. Recombination joined TRBV27 with TRBJ2-3, and 13 junction bases match TRBD2. This specimen consisted of peripheral blood mononuclear cells (PBMCs), obtained at new diagnosis, from a patient treated with antithyroid drugs. CDR3 loop: CASSITSGRAADTQYF. The nucleotides are TGTGCCAGCAGTATTACTAGCGGGAGGGCCGCAGATACGCAGTATTTT.